This TCR beta chain was profiled in a study of response to subunit inactivated influenza vaccine. TCRdb itself ran the RT-PCR reads through MiXCR, one entry per CDR3 protein. This table holds about 570,000 distinct CDR3 sequences, about 11% found once. This sample was shared with a second study, whose subject was T cells expressing NK-cell markers. That paper adds: Researchers built TCR beta cDNA using 5'RACE template switching with UMIs.

Source: PBMCs from blood, taken on the day of vaccination. This TCR came from a man aged 50-60 years who received an inactivated influenza vaccine.

DNA for the CDR3: TGCAGTGCCCTTGGACAGGGACAAGAGACCCAGTACTTC. It translates to CSALGQGQETQYF. The rearrangement joins TRBV20-1 to TRBJ2-5, with 8 bases lining up with TRBD1. V trimming: 6 bases; J trimming: 2 bases; junction bases outside the gene matches: 5. The CDR3 runs to 13 residues. Germline-derived CDR1 and CDR2 are DFQATT and SNEGSKA (reference sequence).